This TCR beta chain was identified in a study of human T cells and chemical hapten exposure. V was shortened by 0 bases and J by 4 bases, with 25 bases between the two germline ends. The CDR3 length is 19 residues. Germline lookup yields CDR1 DFQATT and CDR2 SNEGSKA (reference sequence). This clonotype was seen a few times. TCRdb re-called the RACE reads through MiXCR, storing one row per CDR3 protein. This table has hundreds of thousands of distinct CDR3 sequences, nearly 6.5% appearing once. The time point here: patch test 2, 6 weeks after DPC sensitization. This sample's treatment: therapeutic diphenylcyclopropenone sensitization with weekly scalp DPC.

The clonotype was recovered from a woman between 18 and 30 years old with alopecia areata. Some clones in this sample may be carry-over from other donors' samples. V gene TRBV20-1 combines with J gene TRBJ2-1; either TRBD1 or TRBD2 may fit D (7 bases each). The source material was whole blood, sampled in connection with sensitization to the hapten diphenylcyclopropenone (DPC). The CDR3 nucleotides are TGCAGTGCTAGAGAGATTCGATGGGAGGGGGCTGAGGAATACAATGAGCAGTTCTTC. Its translation is CSAREIRWEGAEEYNEQFF.